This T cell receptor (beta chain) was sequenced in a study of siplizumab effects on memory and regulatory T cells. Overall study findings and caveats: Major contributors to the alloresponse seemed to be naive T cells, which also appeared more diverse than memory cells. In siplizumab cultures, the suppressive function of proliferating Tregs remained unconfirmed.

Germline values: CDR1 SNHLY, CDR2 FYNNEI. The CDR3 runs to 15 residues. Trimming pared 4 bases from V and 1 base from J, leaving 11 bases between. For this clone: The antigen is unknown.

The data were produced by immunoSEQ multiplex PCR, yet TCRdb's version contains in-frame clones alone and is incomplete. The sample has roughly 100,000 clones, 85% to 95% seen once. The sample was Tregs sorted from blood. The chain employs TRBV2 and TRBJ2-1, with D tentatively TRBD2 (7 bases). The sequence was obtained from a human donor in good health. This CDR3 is CASSGGGTSYNEQFF. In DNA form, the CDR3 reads TGTGCCAGCAGTGGCGGGGGCACATCCTACAATGAGCAGTTCTTC.